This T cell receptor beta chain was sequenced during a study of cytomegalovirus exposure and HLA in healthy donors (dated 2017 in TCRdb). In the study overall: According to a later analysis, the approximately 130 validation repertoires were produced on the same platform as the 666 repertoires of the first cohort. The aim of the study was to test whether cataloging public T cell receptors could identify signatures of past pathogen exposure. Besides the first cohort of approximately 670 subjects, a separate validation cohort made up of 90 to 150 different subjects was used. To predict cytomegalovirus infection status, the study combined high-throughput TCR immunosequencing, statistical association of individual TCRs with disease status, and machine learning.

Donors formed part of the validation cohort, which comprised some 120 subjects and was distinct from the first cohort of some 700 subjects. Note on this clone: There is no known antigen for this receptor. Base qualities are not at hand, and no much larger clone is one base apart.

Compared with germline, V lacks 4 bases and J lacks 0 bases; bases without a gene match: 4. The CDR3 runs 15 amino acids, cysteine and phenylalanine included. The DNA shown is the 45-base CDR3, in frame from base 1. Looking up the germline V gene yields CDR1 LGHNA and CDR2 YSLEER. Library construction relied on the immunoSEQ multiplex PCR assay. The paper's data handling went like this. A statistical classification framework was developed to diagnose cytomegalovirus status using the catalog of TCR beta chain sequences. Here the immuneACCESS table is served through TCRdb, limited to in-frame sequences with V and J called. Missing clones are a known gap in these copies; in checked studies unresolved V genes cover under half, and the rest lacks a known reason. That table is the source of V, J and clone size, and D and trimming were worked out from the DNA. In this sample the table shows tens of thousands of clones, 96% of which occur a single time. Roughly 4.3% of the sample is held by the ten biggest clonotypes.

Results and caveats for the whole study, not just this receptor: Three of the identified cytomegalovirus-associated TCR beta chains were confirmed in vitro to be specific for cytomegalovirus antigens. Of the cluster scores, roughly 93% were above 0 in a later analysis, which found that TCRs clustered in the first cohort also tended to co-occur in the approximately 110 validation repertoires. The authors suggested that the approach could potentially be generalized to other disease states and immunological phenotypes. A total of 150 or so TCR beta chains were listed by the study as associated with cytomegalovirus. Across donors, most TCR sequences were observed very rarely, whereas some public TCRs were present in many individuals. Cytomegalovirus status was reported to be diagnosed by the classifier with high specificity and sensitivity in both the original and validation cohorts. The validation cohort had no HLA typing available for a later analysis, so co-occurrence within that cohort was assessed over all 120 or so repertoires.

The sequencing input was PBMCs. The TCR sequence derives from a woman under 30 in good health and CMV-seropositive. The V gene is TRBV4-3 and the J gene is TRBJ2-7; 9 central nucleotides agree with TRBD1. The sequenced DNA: TGCGCCAGCAGCCGCGGGACAGGGAGCTCCTACGAGCAGTACTTC. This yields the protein CASSRGTGSSYEQYF.